These 29 T cell receptor beta chains came from one sample sequenced in a study of T and B cells in COVID-19 patients (dated by TCRdb to about 2020). TRB repertoires were amplified using roughly 220-550 ng of genomic DNA isolated from blood. Sequenced using an Illumina MiSeq. Multiplex PCR with BIOMED2 TRB-A/B primer pools was used to amplify TRB rearrangements. TCRdb redid the processing of the public reads, applying fastp at Q25 and MiXCR, and retained in-frame beta chains. Here each entry gathers all rows of one CDR3 protein and keeps the most common genes and DNA. For this sample there are under 15,000 distinct CDR3 sequences; around 30% appear just once. Jointly, the top ten make up 7% of the sample. The sequenced sample was blood. The receptors originated from a human donor who had recovered from COVID-19.

This clonotype is deemed medium-sized. The chain uses TRBV5-4 and TRBJ2-7; possibly TRBD2 for D (5 bases). CDR3 length equals 14 residues. Trimming pared 0 bases from V and 2 bases from J, leaving 9 bases between. Germline-derived CDR1 and CDR2 are SGHNT and YYREEE (reference sequence). The CDR3 region has the DNA TGTGCCAGCAGCTTGGCCGGGGAACCCTACGAGCAGTACTTC. Translating it yields CASSLAGEPYEQYF.

The V and J genes are TRBV18 and TRBJ2-1, with 9 bases identical to TRBD1. The CDR3 is 15 residues long. V shed 5 bases and J 2 bases; nucleotides not matched to a gene: 4. Germline CDR1 KGHSH, CDR2 LQKENI. The CDR3 is CASSSQGATYNEQFF. For the CDR3, the DNA is TGTGCCAGCTCATCACAGGGGGCGACCTACAATGAGCAGTTCTTC.

This rearrangement joins TRBV30 to TRBJ1-2; possible D gene TRBD1, 5 bases. Trimming pared 1 base from V and 7 bases from J, leaving 13 bases between. Germline V gene sequence: CDR1 GTSNPN, CDR2 SVGIG (reference sequence). CDR3 length: 13 residues. The CDR3 is CAWSGGQGSGYTF. In nucleotides, the CDR3 is TGTGCCTGGAGTGGCGGCCAGGGCTCTGGCTACACCTTC.

This clonotype rates as medium-sized. The chain employs TRBV6-1 and TRBJ2-7; no clear D gene. V dropped 1 base and J dropped 2 bases, with 9 bases sitting between them. The CDR3 spans 14 residues. CDR1 and CDR2 (germline): MNHNS, SASEGT. CDR3 nucleotide sequence: TGTGCCAGCAGTGAAGTGGTCAGTACCTACGAGCAGTACTTC. It encodes CASSEVVSTYEQYF.

The chain couples TRBV5-5 to TRBJ2-5, with 9 bases matching TRBD2. V shed 4 bases, J shed 5 bases, and the junction held 9 bases outside the gene matches. Germline V gene sequence: CDR1 SGHKS, CDR2 YYEKEE (reference sequence). This CDR3 region has 15 residues. The CDR3 region is CASSARGGATETQYF. DNA of the CDR3: TGTGCCAGCAGCGCCCGCGGGGGGGCCACCGAGACCCAGTACTTC.

V gene TRBV12-3 or TRBV12-4 combines with J gene TRBJ1-2; D unclear. Trimming took 5 bases from V and 4 from J, leaving 8 bases between them. This CDR3 is 12 amino acids long. CDR3 coding DNA: TGTGCCAGCAGTCGAAGCCTCTATGGCTACACCTTC. Amino acids: CASSRSLYGYTF.

The chain joins TRBV6-1 to TRBJ1-4; D is undetermined. The V gene lost 2 bases and the J gene lost 6 bases, with 25 bases spanning the gap. The CDR3 contains 19 residues. Germline CDR1 MNHNS, CDR2 SASEGT. CDR3 region: CASSELGVGRFWPDEKLFF. Here the CDR3 DNA reads TGTGCCAGCAGTGAACTTGGAGTAGGGCGATTTTGGCCCGATGAAAAACTGTTTTTT.

The genes are TRBV20-1 and TRBJ2-1; D perhaps matches TRBD1 (5 bases). Germline loops: CDR1 DFQATT, CDR2 SNEGSKA (reference sequence). The CDR3 sequence is 11 residues long. Written as DNA, the CDR3 is TGCGGCAGGGAAGGGTTGAATGAGCAGTTCTTC. Translating gives CGREGLNEQFF.

This clonotype came up many times. The CDR3: CASSWTPGGTYNEQFF. CDR3 DNA: TGTGCCAGCAGTTGGACCCCAGGGGGTACCTACAATGAGCAGTTCTTC. The gene calls are TRBV6-5 and TRBJ2-1; 7 bases match TRBD1. Germline CDR1 and CDR2: MNHEY and SVGAGI. V lost 4 bases and J lost 2; bases outside the gene matches: 8. CDR3 length: 16 amino acids.

In its sample, this clonotype was seen a few times. The chain is built from TRBV6-2 or TRBV6-3 and TRBJ2-3, with a possible D match to TRBD2 (6 bases). The CDR3 totals 15 residues. Trimming took off 2 bases at V and 6 bases at J, with 15 bases between the two ends. From germline, CDR1 is MNHEY and CDR2 SVGEGT. The CDR3, as DNA: TGTGCCAGCAGTTACGGGGCGGGACCTGGGGATACGCAGTATTTT. Translated: CASSYGAGPGDTQYF.

This clonotype is medium-sized by share. This chain links TRBV29-1 with TRBJ2-7; possible D gene TRBD1, 5 bases. CDR3 length equals 12 residues. V dropped 5 bases and J dropped 2 bases, with 10 bases sitting between them. The germline V gene has CDR1 SQVTM and CDR2 ANQGSEA. For the CDR3, the DNA is TGCAGCGTTCTAACAGGACCCTACGAGCAGTACTTC. Translation: CSVLTGPYEQYF.

The sample holds many counts of this clonotype. The V gene is TRBV6-2 or TRBV6-3, the J gene TRBJ2-7; D might be TRBD1 (6 bases). In germline, CDR1 is MNHEY, CDR2 SVGEGT. V was clipped by 2 bases and J by 3 bases, with 23 bases between them. The CDR3 extends over 18 amino acids. The CDR3 region is CASSYPLRGIEGIYEQYF. CDR3 DNA sequence: TGTGCCAGCAGTTACCCCCTGAGGGGGATCGAAGGGATCTACGAGCAGTACTTC.

This clonotype came up a few times. The chain links TRBV7-2 to TRBJ2-1, with 12 positions matching TRBD2. The CDR3 length is 15 residues. V dropped 6 bases and J dropped 4; count of bases not matched to a gene: 4. CDR1 SGHTA and CDR2 FQGNSA come from the germline V gene. The CDR3, as DNA: TGTGCCAGCAGTCGACTAGCGGGGGCATACAATGAGCAGTTCTTC. This sequence encodes CASSRLAGAYNEQFF.

By share, this clonotype ranks as medium-sized. This chain connects TRBV19 to TRBJ2-5; TRBD2 matches 8 bases. The V gene's germline CDR1 is LNHDA and CDR2 SQIVND (reference sequence). V dropped 3 bases and J dropped 3; count of bases not matched to a gene: 0. The CDR3 extends over 13 amino acids. This chain's CDR3 is CASSISGKETQYF. The DNA of the CDR3 is TGTGCCAGTAGTATTAGCGGGAAAGAGACCCAGTACTTC.

The V and J genes are TRBV20-1 and TRBJ1-1; a weak D match, TRBD1 (5 bases). V lost 3 bases and J 4 bases, leaving 9 bases between the germline ends. Germline assignment: CDR1 DFQATT and CDR2 SNEGSKA (reference sequence). This CDR3 is 12 amino acids long. Here the CDR3 reads CSARGGGTEAFF. CDR3 bases: TGCAGTGCTAGGGGGGGGGGCACTGAAGCTTTCTTT.

V and J are TRBV19 and TRBJ1-2; unclear D gene. Trimming took off 3 bases at V and 7 bases at J, with 6 bases between the two ends. CDR3 length: 11 amino acids. The germline CDR1 and CDR2 sequences are LNHDA and SQIVND (reference sequence). The CDR3 bases are TGTGCCAGTAGTATTAGGAGTGGCTACACCTTC. Protein sequence: CASSIRSGYTF.

V usage is TRBV5-6 and J usage is TRBJ2-1; D perhaps matches TRBD1 (6 bases). From germline, CDR1 is SGHDT and CDR2 YYEEEE. The V and J ends lost 2 bases and 1 base respectively, with 10 bases between them. CDR3 length equals 15 residues. CDR3 residues: CASSFPQGSYNEQFF. Here the CDR3 DNA reads TGTGCCAGCAGCTTCCCACAGGGTTCCTACAATGAGCAGTTCTTC. Full variable domain (rest looked up from reference TRBV5-6 and TRBJ2-1): DAGVTQSPTHLIKTRGQQVTLRCSPKSGHDTVSWYQQALGQGPQFIFQYYEEEERQRGNFPDRFSGHQFPNYSSELNVNALLLGDSALYLCASSFPQGSYNEQFFGPGTRLTVL.

The rearrangement uses TRBV11-2 and TRBJ2-3; no firm D call. Germline V lookup: CDR1 SGHAT, CDR2 FQNNGV. The CDR3 consists of 12 residues. V lost 1 base and J 4 bases, leaving 3 bases between the germline ends. The CDR3 loop is CASSLAPDTQYF. The CDR3 bases are TGTGCCAGCAGCTTAGCCCCAGATACGCAGTATTTT.

Concerning this clonotype itself: One end of the junction does not line up with germline, which may come from a read error. The CDR3 sequence: CASSPGQSTQYF. CDR3 sequence (DNA): TGCGCCAGCAGCCCCGGACAGTCAACGCAGTATTTT. The chain recombines TRBV4-2 with TRBJ2-3; D perhaps matches TRBD1 (6 bases). Germline loops: CDR1 LGHNA, CDR2 YNFKEQ. The CDR3 is 12 amino acids.

The chain couples TRBV7-2 to TRBJ2-2; tentative D call: TRBD1 (5 bases). V lost 2 bases, J lost 3 bases, and 7 bases lay in between. This CDR3 is built from 14 residues. Germline loops: CDR1 SGHTA, CDR2 FQGNSA. The CDR3 nucleotides are TGTGCCAGCAGCTTATTGGGGCACACCGGGGAGCTGTTTTTT. It translates to CASSLLGHTGELFF.

The gene calls are TRBV18 and TRBJ1-4; D possibly corresponds to TRBD1 (5 bases). CDR3 size: 13 residues. Per the germline V gene, CDR1 is KGHSH and CDR2 is LQKENI. The V gene lost 3 bases and the J gene lost 8 bases, with 10 bases spanning the gap. This CDR3 is CASSPQQEEKLFF. In nucleotides, the CDR3 is TGTGCCAGCTCACCTCAACAGGAAGAAAAACTGTTTTTT.

This rearrangement joins TRBV12-3 or TRBV12-4 to TRBJ1-3; tentative D call: TRBD1 (5 bases). V was shortened by 6 bases and J by 8 bases, with 20 bases between the two germline ends. This CDR3 spans 15 amino acids. The CDR3 sequence: CASSLLQGIGDTIYF. Here the CDR3 DNA reads TGTGCCAGCAGCCTCCTTCAGGGAATCGGAGACACCATATATTTT.

This clonotype was counted a few times. This rearrangement joins TRBV6-5 to TRBJ2-7; a possible D gene is TRBD1 (7 bases). Per the germline V gene, CDR1 is MNHEY and CDR2 is SVGAGI. This CDR3 has 13 residues. The V and J ends lost 8 bases and 6 bases respectively, with 17 bases between them. The CDR3 loop reads CASPRRGLGEQYF. In nucleotides, the CDR3 is TGTGCCAGCCCTAGGAGGGGGCTGGGCGAGCAGTACTTC.

The chain's CDR3 is CASSPSEGGKYGYTF. CDR3 sequence (DNA): TGTGCCAGCTCACCATCCGAGGGAGGGAAGTATGGCTACACCTTC. The rearrangement joins TRBV18 to TRBJ1-2; no reliable D call. V was trimmed by 2 bases and J by 5 bases, leaving 15 bases between them. This CDR3 contains 15 residues. Germline V gene lookup returns CDR1 KGHSH and CDR2 LQKENI.

The sample holds a few counts of this clonotype. The chain uses TRBV6-5 and TRBJ1-6; a weak D match, TRBD1 (5 bases). V lost 5 bases and J 6 bases, leaving 17 bases between the germline ends. The CDR3 is 16 residues long. Germline values: CDR1 MNHEY, CDR2 SVGAGI. The CDR3 nucleotides are TGTGCCAGCAGTCCCATGACCGGGACGGGTAATTCACCCCTCCACTTT. Translated: CASSPMTGTGNSPLHF.

The chain has TRBV19 and TRBJ2-7; TRBD2 matches 13 bases. V was pared by 5 bases and J by 1 base, with 5 bases of the junction left unmatched. The germline V gene has CDR1 LNHDA and CDR2 SQIVND (reference sequence). The CDR3 has 16 residues. The CDR3 coding sequence is TGTGCCAGTAGTCCCCGACTAGCGGGGGGTTCCTACGAGCAGTACTTC. Amino acid sequence: CASSPRLAGGSYEQYF.

The J gene is TRBJ2-7, the V gene TRBV4-2; 14 bases map to TRBD2. Germline V gene data show CDR1 as LGHNA and CDR2 as YNFKEQ. This CDR3 contains 17 residues. V was clipped by 4 bases and J by 3 bases; unmatched bases: 8. The CDR3 protein is CASSRGDGTSGGYEQYF. The CDR3 region has the DNA TGTGCCAGCAGCCGAGGGGATGGGACTAGCGGGGGCTACGAGCAGTACTTC.

J is TRBJ2-7 and V is TRBV19; tentatively, D is TRBD2 (5 bases). The CDR3 has 13 amino acids. Germline V CDR1 and CDR2: LNHDA, SQIVND (reference sequence). The V gene lost 5 bases and the J gene lost 4 bases, with 12 bases spanning the gap. CDR3 region: CASSAGRGYEQYF. CDR3 nucleotide sequence: TGTGCCAGTAGTGCCGGACGGGGATACGAGCAGTACTTC.

This clonotype was recorded many times. The chain has TRBV6-1 and TRBJ2-7, with 7 bases identical to TRBD1. The V gene end was trimmed by 8 bases and the J gene end by 2 bases; junction bases not matched to a gene: 9. Germline V gene lookup returns CDR1 MNHNS and CDR2 SASEGT. The CDR3 is 14 residues long. In DNA, the CDR3 is TGTGCCAGCGAAGGGGCAGGGGGACCCTACGAGCAGTACTTC. Its translation: CASEGAGGPYEQYF.